A selection of T cell receptor beta chains follows, all from one sample in a study of blood T cell repertoires in COVID-19. Produced via immunoSEQ multiplex PCR; TCRdb's table is partial and in-frame only. The sample shows 150,000 to 190,000 clones, approximately 86% of them seen only once. The sequencing sample was made of peripheral blood. The source is a woman in her seventies with acute or convalescent COVID-19. The CDR3 runs from the conserved cysteine through the conserved F or W.

V gene,CDR3 protein
TRBV6-5,CASRGQYSNQPQHF
TRBV6-2/TRBV6-3,CASSYKQVQEQYF
TRBV6-5,CASSWSGLADTEAFF
TRBV9,CASSASAGGVYYGYTF
TRBV28,CASLRLGTDTQYF
TRBV4-1,CASSQPREGRNYGYTF
TRBV6-2/TRBV6-3,CASSLRETRSPLHF
TRBV15,CATSRDTTGGTGELFF
TRBV7-8,CASSRALQGRKTLNTEAFF
TRBV10-3,CAISESGQGNSPLHF
TRBV18,CASSALRPGQGFGNTEAFF
TRBV27,CASQLWGGGLHNEQFF
TRBV6-2/TRBV6-3,CASSFPEIRDSNGYTF
TRBV7-2,CASSLEGGSGNTIYF
TRBV7-9,CASSLGQGDYGYTF
TRBV24-1,CATSDAGAGNQPQHF
TRBV9,CASSVGQGGQPQHF
TRBV29-1,CSVGGEGDQPQHF
TRBV28,CASSLGGEVNQPQHF
TRBV7-9,CASSTQGWNTEAFF
TRBV11-3,CASSFASPRLAGGSDEQFF
TRBV19,CASSRAQGWANTEAFF
TRBV12-5,CASGVGQIEPSTDTQYF
TRBV3-1/TRBV3-2,CASSHNHRVVGYTF
TRBV1,CTSSQDRPAGAFLISGNTIYF
TRBV19,CASSTLDTNTEAFF